The T cell receptor beta chain described here comes from a study of PD-L1 blockade in urothelial cancer. Overall study: Across blood samples, T cells had a median count of approximately 130,000.

Germline V CDR1 and CDR2: SGHTA, FQGNSA. The CDR3 totals 13 residues. Trimming took off 1 base at V and 3 bases at J, with 7 bases between the two ends. Assay: immunoSEQ multiplex PCR; the TCRdb copy retains only in-frame clones and omits some. The table shows 70,000 to 90,000 clones, with about 80% occurring only once. Sequences were derived from PBMCs, sampled around atezolizumab (anti-PD-L1) treatment. The rearrangement links TRBV7-2 to TRBJ2-7; no reliable D call. This sequence was found in a man aged 65 to 79 with urothelial cancer. Here the CDR3 DNA reads TGTGCCAGCAGCTTAGGCCAGTTCTACGAGCAGTACTTC. This codes for CASSLGQFYEQYF. Together with reference TRBV7-2 and TRBJ2-7, the CDR3 gives the full variable domain: GAGVSQSPSNKVTEKGKDVELRCDPISGHTALYWYRQSLGQGLEFLIYFQGNSAPDKSGLPSDRFSAERTGGSVSTLTIQRTQQEDSAVYLCASSLGQFYEQYFGPGTRLTVT.